The clone carrying this T cell receptor beta chain was picked up one time. In the source study's methods: Putative leukemic clones, approximately 60 in all, each exceeded 5% of the repertoire. Some clones are missing from TCRdb's copy, which holds only in-frame ones; the method was immunoSEQ multiplex PCR. From that table come the V and J calls and clone size; the DNA was used to work out D and trimming. The table has 5,000 or so clones, around 90% seen once. This record belongs to a study of STAT5B mutations in CD4+ large granular lymphocyte leukemia. Across the study: When available, cryopreserved cells underwent CD8+ depletion before CD4+ selection.

J was trimmed by 6 bases and V by 3 bases; bases with no gene match: 9. The CDR3 loop spans 15 amino acids. Germline CDR1 SGHTS, CDR2 YDEGEE. The rearrangement joins TRBV5-8 to TRBJ2-7; 10 bases are shared with TRBD1. Sequenced: PBMCs. This TCR derives from a man aged 40-55 years with CD4+ T-cell large granular lymphocyte leukemia. The CDR3 protein is CASSSPGTGVGEQYF. CDR3 in DNA: TGTGCCAGCAGCTCACCCGGGACAGGGGTCGGCGAGCAGTACTTC.